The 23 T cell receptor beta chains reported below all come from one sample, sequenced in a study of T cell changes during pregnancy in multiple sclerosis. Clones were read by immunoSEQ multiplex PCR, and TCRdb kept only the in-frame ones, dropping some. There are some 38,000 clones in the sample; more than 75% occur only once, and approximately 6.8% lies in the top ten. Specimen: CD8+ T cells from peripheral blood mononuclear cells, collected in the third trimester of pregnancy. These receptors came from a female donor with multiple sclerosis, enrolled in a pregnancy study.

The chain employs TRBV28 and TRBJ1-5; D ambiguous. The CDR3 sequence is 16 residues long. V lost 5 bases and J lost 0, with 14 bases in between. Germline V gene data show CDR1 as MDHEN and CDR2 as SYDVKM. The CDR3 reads CASSHSVLPSNQPQHF. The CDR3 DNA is TGTGCCAGCAGTCATAGTGTCCTCCCTAGCAATCAGCCCCAGCATTTT.

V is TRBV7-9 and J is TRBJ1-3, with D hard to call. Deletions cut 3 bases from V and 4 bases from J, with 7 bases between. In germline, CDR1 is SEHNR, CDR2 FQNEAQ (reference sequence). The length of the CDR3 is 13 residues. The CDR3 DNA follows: TGTGCCAGCAGCTTTCCCGGGGGAAACACCATATATTTT. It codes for CASSFPGGNTIYF.

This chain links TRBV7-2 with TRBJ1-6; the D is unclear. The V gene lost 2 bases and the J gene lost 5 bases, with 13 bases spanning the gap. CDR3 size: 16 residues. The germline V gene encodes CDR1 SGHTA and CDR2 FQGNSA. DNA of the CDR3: TGTGCCAGCAGCTTACGGTACGGACTGAATAATTCACCCCTCCACTTT. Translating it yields CASSLRYGLNNSPLHF.

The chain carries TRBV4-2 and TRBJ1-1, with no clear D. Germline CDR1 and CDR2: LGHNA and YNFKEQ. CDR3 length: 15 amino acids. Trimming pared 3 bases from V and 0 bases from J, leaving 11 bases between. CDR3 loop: CASSQAGRVNTEAFF. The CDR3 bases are TGTGCCAGCAGCCAGGCCGGGAGGGTGAACACTGAAGCTTTCTTT.

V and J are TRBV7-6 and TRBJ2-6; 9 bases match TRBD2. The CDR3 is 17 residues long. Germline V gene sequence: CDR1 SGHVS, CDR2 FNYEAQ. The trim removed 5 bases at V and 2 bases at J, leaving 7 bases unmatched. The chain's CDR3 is CASSVGAGGPGANVLTF. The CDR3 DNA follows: TGTGCCAGCAGCGTCGGGGCGGGGGGGCCTGGGGCCAACGTCCTGACTTTC. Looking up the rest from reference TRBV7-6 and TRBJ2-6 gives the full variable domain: GAGVSQSPRYKVTKRGQDVALRCDPISGHVSLYWYRQALGQGPEFLTYFNYEAQQDKSGLPNDRFSAERPEGSISTLTIQRTEQRDSAMYRCASSVGAGGPGANVLTFGAGSRLTVL.

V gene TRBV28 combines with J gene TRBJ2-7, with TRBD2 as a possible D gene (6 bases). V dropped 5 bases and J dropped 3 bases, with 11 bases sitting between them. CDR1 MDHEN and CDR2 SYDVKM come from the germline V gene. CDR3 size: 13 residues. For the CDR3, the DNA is TGTGCCAGCAGTCGCTGGCGGGGCTACGAGCAGTACTTC. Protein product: CASSRWRGYEQYF.

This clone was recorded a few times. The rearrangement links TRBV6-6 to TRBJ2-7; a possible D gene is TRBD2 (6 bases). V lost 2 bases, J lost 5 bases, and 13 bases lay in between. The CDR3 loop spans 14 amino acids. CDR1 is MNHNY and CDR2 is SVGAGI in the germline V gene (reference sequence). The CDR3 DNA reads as TGTGCCAGCAGTTACCTGGAGGGGCCAAACGAGCAGTACTTC. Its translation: CASSYLEGPNEQYF.

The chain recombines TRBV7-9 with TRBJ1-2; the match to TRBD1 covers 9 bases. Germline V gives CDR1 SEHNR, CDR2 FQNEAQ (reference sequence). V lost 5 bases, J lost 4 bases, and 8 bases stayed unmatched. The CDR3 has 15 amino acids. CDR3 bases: TGTGCCAGCAGCCATGGACAGGGGCAAACCTATGGCTACACCTTC. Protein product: CASSHGQGQTYGYTF.

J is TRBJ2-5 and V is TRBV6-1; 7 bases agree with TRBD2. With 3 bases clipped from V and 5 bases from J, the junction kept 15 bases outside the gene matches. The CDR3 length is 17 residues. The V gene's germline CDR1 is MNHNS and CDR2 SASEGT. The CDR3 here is CASSDPLGGTLVETQYF. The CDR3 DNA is TGTGCCAGCAGTGATCCACTGGGGGGGACCCTCGTCGAGACCCAGTACTTC.

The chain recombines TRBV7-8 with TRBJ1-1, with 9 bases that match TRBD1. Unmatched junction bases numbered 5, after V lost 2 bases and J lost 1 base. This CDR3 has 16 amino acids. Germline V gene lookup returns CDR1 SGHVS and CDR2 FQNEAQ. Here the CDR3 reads CASSLRLGQGNTEAFF. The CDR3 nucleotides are TGTGCCAGCAGCTTAAGGTTGGGACAGGGGAACACTGAAGCTTTCTTT.

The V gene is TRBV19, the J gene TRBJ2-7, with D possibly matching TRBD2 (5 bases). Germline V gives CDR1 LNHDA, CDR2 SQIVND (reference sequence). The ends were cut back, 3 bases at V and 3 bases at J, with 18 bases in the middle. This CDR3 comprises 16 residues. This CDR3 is CASSIDNEGPGYEQYF. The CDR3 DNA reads TGTGCCAGTAGTATCGACAATGAGGGTCCAGGCTACGAGCAGTACTTC.

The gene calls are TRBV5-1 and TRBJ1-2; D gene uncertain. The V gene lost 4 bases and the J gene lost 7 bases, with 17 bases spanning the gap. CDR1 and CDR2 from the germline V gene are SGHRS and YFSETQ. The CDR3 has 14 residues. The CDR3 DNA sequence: TGCGCCAGCAGCCCCTCCGGGGAGGTGGGTGGCTACACCTTC. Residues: CASSPSGEVGGYTF.

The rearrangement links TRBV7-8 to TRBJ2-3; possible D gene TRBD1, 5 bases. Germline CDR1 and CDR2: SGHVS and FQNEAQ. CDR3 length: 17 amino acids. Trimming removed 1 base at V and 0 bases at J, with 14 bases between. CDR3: CASSLVAGLSSTDTQYF. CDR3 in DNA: TGTGCCAGCAGCTTAGTGGCAGGGTTATCGAGCACAGATACGCAGTATTTT. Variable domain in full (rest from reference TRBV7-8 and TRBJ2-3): GAGVSQSPRYKVAKRGQDVALRCDPISGHVSLFWYQQALGQGPEFLTYFQNEAQLDKSGLPSDRFFAERPEGSVSTLKIQRTQQEDSAVYLCASSLVAGLSSTDTQYFGPGTRLTVL.

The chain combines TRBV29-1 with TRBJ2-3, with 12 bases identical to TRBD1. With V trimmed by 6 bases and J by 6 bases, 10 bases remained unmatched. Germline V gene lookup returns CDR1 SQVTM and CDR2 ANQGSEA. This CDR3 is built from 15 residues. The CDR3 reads CSVGGTGGPPDTQYF. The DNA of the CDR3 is TGCAGCGTAGGGGGGACAGGGGGCCCTCCGGATACGCAGTATTTT.

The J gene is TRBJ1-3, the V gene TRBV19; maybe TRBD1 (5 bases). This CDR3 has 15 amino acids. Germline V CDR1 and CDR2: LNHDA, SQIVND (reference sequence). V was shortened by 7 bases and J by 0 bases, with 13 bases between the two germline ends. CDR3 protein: CASIGGAISGNTIYF. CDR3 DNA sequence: TGTGCCAGTATTGGAGGGGCGATCTCTGGAAACACCATATATTTT.

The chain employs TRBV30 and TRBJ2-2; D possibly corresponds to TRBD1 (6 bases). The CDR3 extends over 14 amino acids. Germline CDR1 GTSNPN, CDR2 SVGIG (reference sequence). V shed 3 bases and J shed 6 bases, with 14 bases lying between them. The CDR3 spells CAWRGLGGSGELFF. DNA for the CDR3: TGTGCCTGGAGGGGGCTAGGGGGATCCGGGGAGCTGTTTTTT.

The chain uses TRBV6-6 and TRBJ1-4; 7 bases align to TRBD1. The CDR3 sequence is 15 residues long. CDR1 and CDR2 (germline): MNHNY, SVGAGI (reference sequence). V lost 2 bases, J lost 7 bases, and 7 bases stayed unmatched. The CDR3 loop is CASSYIGTVGEKLFF. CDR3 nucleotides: TGTGCCAGCAGTTACATCGGGACAGTCGGTGAAAAACTGTTTTTT.

CDR3 coding DNA: TGCAGCGTTGGGACAGGGGGTCGGGAGCAGTACTTC. Translating gives CSVGTGGREQYF. The chain joins TRBV29-1 to TRBJ2-7; TRBD1 aligns across 10 bases. CDR1 SQVTM and CDR2 ANQGSEA come from the germline V gene. V shed 4 bases and J 7 bases; nucleotides not matched to a gene: 4. CDR3 length: 12 amino acids.

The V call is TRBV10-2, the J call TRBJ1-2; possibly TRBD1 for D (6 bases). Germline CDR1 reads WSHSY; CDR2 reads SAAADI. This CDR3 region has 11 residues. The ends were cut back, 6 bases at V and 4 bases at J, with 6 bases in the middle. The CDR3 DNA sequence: TGCGCCAGCAGACAGGGCTATGGCTACACCTTC. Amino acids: CASRQGYGYTF.

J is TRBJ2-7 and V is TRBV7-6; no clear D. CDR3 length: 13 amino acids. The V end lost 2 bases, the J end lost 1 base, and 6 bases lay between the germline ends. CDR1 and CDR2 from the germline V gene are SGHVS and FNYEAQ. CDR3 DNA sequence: TGTGCCAGCAGCTTACGGGTTTCCTACGAGCAGTACTTC. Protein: CASSLRVSYEQYF.

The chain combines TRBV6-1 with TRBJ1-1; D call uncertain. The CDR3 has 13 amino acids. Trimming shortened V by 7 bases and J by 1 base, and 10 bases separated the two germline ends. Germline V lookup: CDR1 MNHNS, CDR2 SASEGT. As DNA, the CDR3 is TGTGCCAGCACCTATTCAGGGAACACTGAAGCTTTCTTT. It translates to CASTYSGNTEAFF.

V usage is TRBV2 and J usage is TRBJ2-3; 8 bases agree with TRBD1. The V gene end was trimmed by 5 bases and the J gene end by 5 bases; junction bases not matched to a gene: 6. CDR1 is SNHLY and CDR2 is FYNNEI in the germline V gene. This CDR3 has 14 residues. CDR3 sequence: CASSPQGAGDTQYF. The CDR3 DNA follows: TGTGCCAGCAGTCCTCAGGGGGCTGGAGATACGCAGTATTTT.

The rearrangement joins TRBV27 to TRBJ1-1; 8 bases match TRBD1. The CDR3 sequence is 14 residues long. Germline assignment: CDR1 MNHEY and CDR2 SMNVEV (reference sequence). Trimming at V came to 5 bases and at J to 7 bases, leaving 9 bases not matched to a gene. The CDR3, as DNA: TGTGCCAGCAGTCTAGAGGGGACAGGCCATGAAGCTTTCTTT. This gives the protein CASSLEGTGHEAFF.